These T cell receptor beta chains were read from a single sample in a study of metastatic and nonmetastatic thyroid tumors. TCRdb reprocessed the PCR reads using MiXCR. The table has around 34,000 clones, about 20% seen once. The specimen sequenced was blood. These receptors originate from a female donor with papillary thyroid cancer or a benign thyroid nodule (not recorded which). Some clones in this sample may be carry-over from other donors' samples. Each CDR3 is given without its conserved first and last residue. The order of the fields is CDR3 protein, V gene, clone size, CDR3 length. Where a row states a size, it is once, few, many or the class of an expanded clone; other rows omit it.

CDR3 protein: ASSVGGQSGNTIY
V gene: TRBV9
clone size: many
CDR3 length: 13

CDR3 protein: ATSRFGTGGAFSGYT
V gene: TRBV15
clone size: many
CDR3 length: 15

CDR3 protein: ASSQVVSGNTIY
V gene: TRBV4-1
clone size: NA
CDR3 length: 12

CDR3 protein: ASSLAGHLFHGYT
V gene: TRBV7-9
clone size: many
CDR3 length: 13

CDR3 protein: ASSQSGWTGELF
V gene: TRBV7-6
clone size: NA
CDR3 length: 12

CDR3 protein: ASSYDVREGYT
V gene: TRBV6-2/TRBV6-3
clone size: NA
CDR3 length: 11

CDR3 protein: ASSPGTSGGTQY
V gene: TRBV12-3/TRBV12-4
clone size: large
CDR3 length: 12

CDR3 protein: ASSLMDNTGELF
V gene: TRBV11-2
clone size: few
CDR3 length: 12

CDR3 protein: ASSYRRQGIRVGELF
V gene: TRBV6-2/TRBV6-3
clone size: few
CDR3 length: 15

CDR3 protein: ASSLNYNEQF
V gene: TRBV5-1
clone size: NA
CDR3 length: 10

CDR3 protein: ASSYQGTGGGSPLH
V gene: TRBV6-6
clone size: few
CDR3 length: 14

CDR3 protein: ASETGVEVNEQY
V gene: TRBV10-2
clone size: few
CDR3 length: 12

CDR3 protein: ASSLEPSSYNEQF
V gene: TRBV5-1
clone size: NA
CDR3 length: 13

CDR3 protein: ACNLHNSPLH
V gene: TRBV30
clone size: NA
CDR3 length: 10

CDR3 protein: ASSYGQGFYKSPLH
V gene: TRBV11-1
clone size: NA
CDR3 length: 14

CDR3 protein: ASSLGSGSGTDTQY
V gene: TRBV12-3/TRBV12-4
clone size: few
CDR3 length: 14